One and the same sample provided the 13 T cell receptor beta chains below, sequenced in a study of cytomegalovirus exposure and HLA in healthy donors. Measured with immunoSEQ multiplex PCR; TCRdb has only the in-frame clones, and not every one. This repertoire shows roughly 60,000 clones, 90% to 96% found once; its top ten account for approximately 1%. The sample consisted of PBMCs. Source of these receptors: a woman between 18 and 29 years old in good health and CMV-seronegative.

This chain joins TRBV7-4 and TRBJ2-5; D is unclear. From germline, CDR1 is SGHVT and CDR2 SQSDAQ. Trimming took 3 bases from V and 8 from J, leaving 16 bases between them. The CDR3 has 14 amino acids. The CDR3 nucleotides read TGTGCCAGCAGCTTTGAGCCTGGCGGATCCACCCAGTACTTC. It codes for CASSFEPGGSTQYF. Full variable domain (missing parts from reference TRBV7-4 and TRBJ2-5): GAGVSQSPRYKVAKRGRDVALRCDSISGHVTLYWYRQTLGQGSEVLTYSQSDAQRDKSGRPSGRFSAERPERSVSTLKIQRTEQGDSAVYLCASSFEPGGSTQYFGPGTRLLVL.

The chain employs TRBV6-5 and TRBJ1-5; 7 bases align to TRBD1. Germline lookup yields CDR1 MNHEY and CDR2 SVGAGI. Trimming removed 2 bases from V and 1 base from J; junction bases left unmatched: 2. The CDR3 is 15 residues long. CDR3 protein: CASSYRTGSNQPQHF. DNA for the CDR3: TGTGCCAGCAGTTACCGGACAGGAAGCAATCAGCCCCAGCATTTT.

This sequence joins TRBV5-1 and TRBJ2-3; TRBD2 agrees at 12 bases. The CDR3 consists of 17 residues. The V and J ends lost 0 bases and 0 bases, in that order; junction bases with no gene match: 2. Germline-derived CDR1 and CDR2 are SGHRS and YFSETQ. CDR3 sequence: CASSLGLAGGSTDTQYF. Written as DNA, the CDR3 is TGCGCCAGCAGCTTGGGTCTAGCGGGGGGGAGCACAGATACGCAGTATTTT.

The chain joins TRBV19 to TRBJ1-1; 8 positions agree with TRBD1. Germline V gene lookup returns CDR1 LNHDA and CDR2 SQIVND (reference sequence). The CDR3 runs to 13 residues. The V segment lost 9 bases and the J segment 4 bases; nucleotides outside the gene matches: 7. As DNA, the CDR3 is TGTGCCAGCGGACAGGGTGGGGGCACTGAAGCTTTCTTT. Translating it yields CASGQGGGTEAFF.

The chain links TRBV5-1 to TRBJ2-7; D gene unclear. The CDR3 spans 12 residues. Trimming removed 0 bases from V and 2 bases from J, with 3 bases in between. Germline-derived CDR1 and CDR2 are SGHRS and YFSETQ. Here the CDR3 reads CASSLVAYEQYF. In nucleotides, the CDR3 is TGCGCCAGCAGCTTGGTCGCCTACGAGCAGTACTTC.

This sequence joins TRBV28 and TRBJ2-2, with 10 positions matching TRBD1. V gave up 2 bases and J gave up 8 bases; unmatched junction bases: 5. The CDR3 has 15 residues. Germline V gene sequence: CDR1 MDHEN, CDR2 SYDVKM. CDR3 region: CASSLLGQGKGELFF. The CDR3 DNA is TGTGCCAGCAGTTTACTGGGACAGGGGAAAGGGGAGCTGTTTTTT.

The chain combines TRBV28 with TRBJ2-3, with D possibly matching TRBD1 (6 bases). The CDR3 runs 14 residues. V was shortened by 7 bases and J by 0 bases, with 11 bases between the two germline ends. Germline CDR1 and CDR2: MDHEN and SYDVKM. The CDR3 is CASIQGMSTDTQYF. CDR3 DNA: TGTGCCAGCATACAGGGTATGAGCACAGATACGCAGTATTTT.

V usage is TRBV7-9 and J usage is TRBJ1-2; 9 bases line up with TRBD1. Germline values: CDR1 SEHNR, CDR2 FQNEAQ (reference sequence). The CDR3 extends over 16 amino acids. V shed 7 bases, J shed 4 bases, and the junction held 13 bases outside the gene matches. CDR3 region: CASTSPGQGRIYGYTF. CDR3 sequence (DNA): TGTGCCAGCACCAGTCCCGGACAGGGGCGGATCTATGGCTACACCTTC. The full variable domain, completed using reference TRBV7-9 and TRBJ1-2, is DTGVSQNPRHKITKRGQNVTFRCDPISEHNRLYWYRQTLGQGPEFLTYFQNEAQLEKSRLLSDRFSAERPKGSFSTLEIQRTEQGDSAMYLCASTSPGQGRIYGYTFGSGTRLTVV.

The chain couples TRBV6-5 to TRBJ2-7, with D perhaps matching TRBD1 (6 bases). Germline CDR1 MNHEY, CDR2 SVGAGI. V lost 4 bases to trimming and J lost 3 bases, with 10 bases between them. The CDR3 consists of 13 residues. The CDR3 DNA is TGTGCCAGCAGTTTGGGGACACACTACGAGCAGTACTTC. Protein product: CASSLGTHYEQYF.

J is TRBJ2-5 and V is TRBV5-1, with D tentatively TRBD2 (5 bases). Germline CDR1 and CDR2: SGHRS and YFSETQ. CDR3 size: 14 residues. V lost 0 bases, J lost 0 bases, and 6 bases lay in between. The CDR3, as DNA: TGCGCCAGCAGCTTGGACGGGAACCAAGAGACCCAGTACTTC. Its protein is CASSLDGNQETQYF. Full variable domain (missing parts from reference TRBV5-1 and TRBJ2-5): KAGVTQTPRYLIKTRGQQVTLSCSPISGHRSVSWYQQTPGQGLQFLFEYFSETQRNKGNFPGRFSGRQFSNSRSEMNVSTLELGDSALYLCASSLDGNQETQYFGPGTRLLVL.

V usage is TRBV4-1 and J usage is TRBJ1-2; 10 bases fit TRBD1. This CDR3 contains 15 residues. With V trimmed by 4 bases and J by 5 bases, 7 bases remained unmatched. Germline V gives CDR1 MGHRA, CDR2 YSYEKL. The CDR3 spells CASSPRQGAAYGYTF. The CDR3 DNA follows: TGCGCCAGCAGCCCCAGACAGGGGGCGGCGTATGGCTACACCTTC.

This sequence joins TRBV5-1 and TRBJ2-3, with D possibly TRBD2 on 6 matching bases. CDR1 is SGHRS and CDR2 is YFSETQ in the germline V gene. The CDR3 spans 16 residues. The V and J ends lost 7 bases and 4 bases respectively, with 22 bases between them. Here the CDR3 DNA reads TGCGCCAGCCGACCGGAGGGCCAGACGGTGCCAGATACGCAGTATTTT. Translated, it gives CASRPEGQTVPDTQYF.

The rearrangement uses TRBV20-1 and TRBJ1-1; D is uncertain. Looked up from germline, CDR1 is DFQATT and CDR2 is SNEGSKA (reference sequence). This CDR3 contains 11 residues. Trimming stripped 6 bases from V and 6 bases from J, with 11 bases between. This CDR3 reads CSATEVPEAFF. The DNA of the CDR3 is TGCAGTGCCACCGAGGTACCTGAAGCTTTCTTT.